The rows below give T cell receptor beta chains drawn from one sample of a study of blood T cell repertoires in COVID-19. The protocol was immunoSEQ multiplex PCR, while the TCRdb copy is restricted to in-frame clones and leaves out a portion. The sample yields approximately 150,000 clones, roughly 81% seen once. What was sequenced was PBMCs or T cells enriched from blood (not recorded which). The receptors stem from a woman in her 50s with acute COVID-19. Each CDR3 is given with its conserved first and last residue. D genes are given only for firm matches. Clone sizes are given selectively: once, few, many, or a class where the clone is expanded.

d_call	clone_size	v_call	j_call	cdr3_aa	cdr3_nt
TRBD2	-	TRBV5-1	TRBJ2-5	CASSPGTSGRRETQYF	TGCGCCAGCAGCCCCGGGACTAGCGGGAGGAGGGAGACCCAGTACTTC
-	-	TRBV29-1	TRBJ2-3	CSVEDRGTDTQYF	TGCAGCGTTGAAGATCGGGGCACAGATACGCAGTATTTT
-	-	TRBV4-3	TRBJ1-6	CASSPGVVSYNSPLHF	TGCGCCAGCAGCCCGGGGGTGGTATCCTATAATTCACCCCTCCACTTT
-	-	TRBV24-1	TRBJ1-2	CATSVCLSTEGYTF	TGTGCCACCAGCGTATGTCTCTCTACAGAAGGCTACACCTTC
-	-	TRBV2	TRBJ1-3	CASREDGGVSGNTIYF	TGTGCCAGCAGGGAAGACGGGGGAGTCTCTGGAAACACCATATATTTT
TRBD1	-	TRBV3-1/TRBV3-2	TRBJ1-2	CASSLGQGANGYTF	TGTGCCAGCAGCCTCGGACAGGGGGCGAATGGCTACACCTTC
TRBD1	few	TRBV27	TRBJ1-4	CASSAGTGGDEKLFF	TGTGCCAGCAGTGCCGGGACAGGGGGAGATGAAAAACTGTTTTTT
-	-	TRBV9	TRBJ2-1	CASSTLDSSSYNEQFF	TGTGCCAGCAGCACCCTCGACTCGAGCTCCTACAATGAGCAGTTCTTC
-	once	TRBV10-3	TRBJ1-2	CAISGTSYGYTF	TGTGCCATCAGTGGGACAAGCTATGGCTACACCTTC
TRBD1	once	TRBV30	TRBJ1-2	CAWSRGTGLSYTF	TGTGCCTGGAGTCGAGGGACAGGTCTTAGCTACACCTTC
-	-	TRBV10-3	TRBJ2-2	CAIPRGGGGATGELFF	TGTGCCATTCCCCGGGGAGGGGGAGGCGCCACCGGGGAGCTGTTTTTT
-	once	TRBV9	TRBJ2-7	CASSPRQRRTYEQYF	TGTGCCAGCAGCCCCCGGCAGCGACGAACCTACGAGCAGTACTTC
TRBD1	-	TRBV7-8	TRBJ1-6	CASSLGTAGGSPLHF	TGTGCCAGCAGCCTTGGGACAGCTGGGGGTTCACCCCTCCACTTT
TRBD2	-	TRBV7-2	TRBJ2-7	CASSLSGGTTYEQYF	TGTGCCAGCAGCTTATCTGGCGGGACTACCTACGAGCAGTACTTC
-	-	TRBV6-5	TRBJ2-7	CASAAGSSYEQYF	TGTGCCAGCGCGGCGGGGAGCTCCTACGAGCAGTACTTC
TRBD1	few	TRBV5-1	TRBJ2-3	CASSLGGTGTVSTDTQYF	TGCGCCAGCAGCTTGGGGGGTACCGGGACAGTTAGCACAGATACGCAGTATTTT
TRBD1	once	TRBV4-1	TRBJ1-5	CASSQGQGPNDQPQHF	TGCGCCAGCAGCCAAGGACAGGGGCCCAATGATCAGCCCCAGCATTTT
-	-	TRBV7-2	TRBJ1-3	CASSPDGPGAGNTIYF	TGTGCCAGCAGCCCCGACGGGCCAGGGGCTGGAAACACCATATATTTT
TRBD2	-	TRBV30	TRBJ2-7	CAWSGLAETSYEQYF	TGTGCCTGGAGTGGACTAGCGGAAACCTCCTACGAGCAGTACTTC
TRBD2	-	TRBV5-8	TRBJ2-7	CASSSRLAGVREQYF	TGTGCCAGCAGCTCAAGACTAGCGGGAGTACGCGAGCAGTACTTC
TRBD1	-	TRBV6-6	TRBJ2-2	CASSQDRALGITGELFF	TGTGCCAGCAGTCAGGACAGGGCTTTAGGTATCACCGGGGAGCTGTTTTTT
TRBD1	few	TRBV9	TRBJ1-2	CASSVTGGAPYGYTF	TGTGCCAGCAGCGTGACAGGGGGCGCACCCTATGGCTACACCTTC
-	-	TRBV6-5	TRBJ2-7	CASSYMAGSYEQYF	TGTGCCAGCAGTTACATGGCAGGGTCCTACGAGCAGTACTTC
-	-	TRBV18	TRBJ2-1	CASSKYGGAGTYNEQFF	TGTGCCAGCTCAAAGTATGGGGGGGCAGGAACCTACAATGAGCAGTTCTTC
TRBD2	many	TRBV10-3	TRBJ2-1	CAISELLAGVGNEQFF	TGTGCCATCAGTGAGCTACTAGCGGGAGTGGGCAATGAGCAGTTCTTC
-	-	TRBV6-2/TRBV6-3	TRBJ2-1	CASSYSTVEQFF	TGTGCCAGCAGTTACTCGACAGTTGAGCAGTTCTTC
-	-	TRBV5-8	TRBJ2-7	CASAILATVYEQYF	TGTGCCAGCGCTATTCTAGCGACAGTTTACGAGCAGTACTTC
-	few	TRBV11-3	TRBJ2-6	CASSPGDLGANVLTF	TGTGCCAGCAGCCCAGGGGATTTAGGGGCCAACGTCCTGACTTTC